The 27 T cell receptor beta chains in this list originate from one sample, sequenced in a study of T cells in Graves' hyperthyroidism and ophthalmopathy. Using RNA transcripts as the source, TCR beta CDR3 regions were amplified. When the TCR CDR3 underwent first-round RT-PCR, the HTBI primer set was used. TCRdb processed the multiplex PCR reads anew with MiXCR; each CDR3 protein has one entry. The sample shows about 840,000 distinct CDR3 sequences, approximately 40% of them seen only once. The source material was blood. The origin of the receptors is a man aged 18-30 years with Graves' hyperthyroidism.

The V gene is TRBV5-6, the J gene TRBJ2-5; TRBD2 might be the D (6 bases). Between the trimmed V and J ends, which lost 1 base and 4 bases, there was a span of 11 bases. The CDR3 is made up of 14 amino acids. Germline V gives CDR1 SGHDT, CDR2 YYEEEE. The CDR3, as DNA: TGTGCCAGCAGCTTGTGGCGGGGAGGAGAGACCCAGTACTTC. As protein: CASSLWRGGETQYF.

The chain has TRBV7-2 and TRBJ2-7; weak D call: TRBD2 (5 bases). The CDR3 has 14 residues. The germline V gene encodes CDR1 SGHTA and CDR2 FQGNSA. V was clipped by 3 bases and J by 2 bases, with 11 bases between them. The DNA of the CDR3 is TGTGCCAGCAGCTTCCGGGATCCGACCTACGAGCAGTACTTC. It is translated as CASSFRDPTYEQYF.

The gene calls are TRBV7-9 and TRBJ2-7; 14 bases are a match to TRBD2. The CDR3 has 17 amino acids. Germline V gene lookup returns CDR1 SEHNR and CDR2 FQNEAQ (reference sequence). After removal of 11 bases from V and 2 bases from J, the junction contained 14 bases not matched to a gene. This chain's CDR3 is CAWSPRTSGRLPYEQYF. The CDR3 coding sequence is TGTGCCTGGAGCCCCCGGACTAGCGGGAGGCTACCCTACGAGCAGTACTTC. The whole variable domain, remainder taken from reference TRBV7-9 and TRBJ2-7, is DTGVSQNPRHKITKRGQNVTFRCDPISEHNRLYWYRQTLGQGPEFLTYFQNEAQLEKSRLLSDRFSAERPKGSFSTLEIQRTEQGDSAMYLCAWSPRTSGRLPYEQYFGPGTRLTVT.

The rearrangement joins TRBV10-3 to TRBJ1-5, with 7 bases identical to TRBD1. Germline CDR1 ENHRY, CDR2 SYGVKD. The J segment lost 7 bases and the V segment lost 3 bases, leaving 3 bases of the junction unmatched. The CDR3 has 13 amino acids. The CDR3 region has the DNA TGTGCCATCAGTGAAAGGACAGGCCAGCCCCAGCATTTT. It encodes CAISERTGQPQHF.

The table lists this clonotype with many counts. The rearrangement uses TRBV15 and TRBJ1-5, with D hard to call. Germline values: CDR1 LNHNV, CDR2 YYDKDF (reference sequence). CDR3 length equals 15 residues. Between the trimmed V and J ends, which lost 0 bases and 3 bases, there was a span of 9 bases. CDR3 in DNA: TGTGCCACCAGCAGAGACGGATCGTCCAATCAGCCCCAGCATTTT. Translated: CATSRDGSSNQPQHF. The variable domain in full, with the rest retrieved from reference TRBV15 and TRBJ1-5, is DAMVIQNPRYQVTQFGKPVTLSCSQTLNHNVMYWYQQKSSQAPKLLFHYYDKDFNNEADTPDNFQSRRPNTSFCFLDIRSPGLGDTAMYLCATSRDGSSNQPQHFGDGTRLSIL.

The rearrangement joins TRBV10-3 to TRBJ2-5; tentative D call: TRBD1 (6 bases). This CDR3 has 16 amino acids. Germline-derived CDR1 and CDR2 are ENHRY and SYGVKD. The V end lost 2 bases, the J end lost 2 bases, and 15 bases lay between the germline ends. The CDR3 nucleotides read TGTGCCATCAGTGAGGGAACAGGGCCCCTTCAAGAGACCCAGTACTTC. This sequence encodes CAISEGTGPLQETQYF.

This rearrangement joins TRBV20-1 to TRBJ2-7; tentative D call: TRBD2 (5 bases). The CDR3 runs to 13 residues. The V and J ends lost 5 bases and 1 base respectively, with 12 bases between them. Germline CDR1 DFQATT, CDR2 SNEGSKA (reference sequence). The CDR3 nucleotides read TGCAGTGCTGTACACGGGGAATCCTACGAGCAGTACTTC. Amino acid sequence: CSAVHGESYEQYF.

This chain uses TRBV4-3 with TRBJ2-5; tentatively, D is TRBD2 (5 bases). Germline CDR1 reads LGHNA; CDR2 reads YSLEER. This CDR3 is built from 15 residues. V gave up 0 bases and J gave up 4 bases, with 12 bases separating them. The CDR3 DNA is TGCGCCAGCAGCCAAGATTCGAGCGCGGGAGAGACCCAGTACTTC. It codes for CASSQDSSAGETQYF.

This clonotype was detected a few times. The rearrangement joins TRBV19 to TRBJ1-1; D remains unclear. There are 15 residues in the CDR3. In germline, CDR1 is LNHDA, CDR2 SQIVND (reference sequence). V lost 4 bases and J 0 bases, leaving 12 bases between the germline ends. This CDR3 is CASSKGEYVNTEAFF. CDR3 in DNA: TGTGCCAGTAGTAAGGGCGAGTATGTGAACACTGAAGCTTTCTTT. The full variable domain, rest sourced from reference TRBV19 and TRBJ1-1, is DGGITQSPKYLFRKEGQNVTLSCEQNLNHDAMYWYRQDPGQGLRLIYYSQIVNDFQKGDIAEGYSVSREKKESFPLTVTSAQKNPTAFYLCASSKGEYVNTEAFFGQGTRLTVV.

The V call is TRBV24-1, the J call TRBJ2-5; the D gene is possibly TRBD2 (6 bases). Trimming pared 4 bases from V and 7 bases from J, leaving 15 bases between. The germline V gene encodes CDR1 KGHDR and CDR2 SFDVKD. The CDR3 runs to 14 residues. CDR3 sequence reads: CATSDPREYRTQYF. CDR3 nucleotides: TGTGCCACCAGTGACCCCCGGGAGTACCGGACCCAGTACTTC.

J is TRBJ1-2 and V is TRBV20-1; D not resolved. Germline V gives CDR1 DFQATT, CDR2 SNEGSKA (reference sequence). CDR3 length: 13 amino acids. The CDR3 DNA reads TGCAGCTTGGCCACCCAGGCCCCCAATGGCTACACCTTC. It is translated as CSLATQAPNGYTF.

CDR3 nucleotides: TGTGCCAGCTCACCCGTCGACAACGTCCTGACTTTC. Its translation is CASSPVDNVLTF. The gene calls are TRBV6-6 and TRBJ2-6; D remains ambiguous. V lost 8 bases and J 9 bases, leaving 11 bases between the germline ends. The CDR3 contains 12 residues. Germline V gene sequence: CDR1 MNHNY, CDR2 SVGAGI (reference sequence).

Of note for this clonotype: Being one base from a much bigger clone, this may be a read error. The chain recombines TRBV2 with TRBJ1-4; 9 nucleotides align to TRBD1. The germline V gene encodes CDR1 SNHLY and CDR2 FYNNEI. V was pared by 4 bases and J by 7 bases, with 4 bases of the junction left unmatched. The CDR3 is 14 amino acids. The DNA for the CDR3 is TGTGCCAGCAGTGGACAGGGGGATGGTGAAAAACTGTTTTTT. Its translation is CASSGQGDGEKLFF.

This clonotype was detected only a few times. The chain has TRBV12-3 or TRBV12-4 and TRBJ1-2, with 8 bases matching TRBD1. The CDR3 contains 15 residues. Trimming cost V 4 bases and J 6 bases; bases outside gene matches: 10. For the CDR3, the DNA is TGTGCCAGCAGTTATCATGGGCAGGGGGCGAATGGCTACACCTTC. Translating gives CASSYHGQGANGYTF.

The rearrangement links TRBV19 to TRBJ1-2; D ambiguous. Germline-derived CDR1 and CDR2 are LNHDA and SQIVND (reference sequence). Trimming left V 0 bases short and J 1 base short, with 9 bases between. The CDR3 is 15 residues long. The CDR3 loop reads CASSIDGSFNYGYTF. The CDR3 bases are TGTGCCAGTAGTATAGATGGCAGTTTTAACTATGGCTACACCTTC.

The CDR3 region has the DNA TGTGCCAGCAGACAAGGAACCCCTTGGGAGCAGTACTTC. Translated: CASRQGTPWEQYF. The chain is built from TRBV7-6 and TRBJ2-7; D not certain. Deletions cut 6 bases from V and 7 bases from J, with 16 bases between. This CDR3 comprises 13 residues. From germline, CDR1 is SGHVS and CDR2 FNYEAQ.

In this sample, this clonotype turned up a few times. The CDR3 loop reads CASSESSVGYTF. CDR3 DNA: TGTGCCAGCAGTGAGAGCTCTGTGGGCTACACCTTC. The chain recombines TRBV2 with TRBJ1-2; D gene uncertain. Germline-derived CDR1 and CDR2 are SNHLY and FYNNEI. Deletions cut 3 bases from V and 8 bases from J, with 10 bases between. The CDR3 runs to 12 residues.

The sample holds many counts of this clonotype. This chain links TRBV7-9 with TRBJ2-5; 8 bases are a match to TRBD2. The J segment lost 6 bases and the V segment lost 5 bases, leaving 8 bases of the junction unmatched. Germline CDR1 and CDR2: SEHNR and FQNEAQ (reference sequence). This CDR3 comprises 14 residues. CDR3 loop: CASSVQREGKTQYF. In DNA, the CDR3 is TGTGCCAGCAGCGTACAACGGGAGGGGAAGACCCAGTACTTC. Based on the CDR3 plus reference TRBV7-9 and TRBJ2-5, the full variable domain is DTGVSQNPRHKITKRGQNVTFRCDPISEHNRLYWYRQTLGQGPEFLTYFQNEAQLEKSRLLSDRFSAERPKGSFSTLEIQRTEQGDSAMYLCASSVQREGKTQYFGPGTRLLVL.

The rearrangement links TRBV12-3 or TRBV12-4 to TRBJ2-2; D not resolved. This CDR3 comprises 14 residues. V dropped 8 bases and J dropped 0 bases, with 10 bases sitting between them. CDR3 nucleotides: TGTGCCAGCGCTGACTCGGCGAACACCGGGGAGCTGTTTTTT. Its protein is CASADSANTGELFF.

This clonotype was recorded a few times. The chain carries TRBV7-9 and TRBJ2-7; 12 bases align to TRBD1. The CDR3 is 14 amino acids. The trim removed 5 bases at V and 9 bases at J, leaving 8 bases unmatched. CDR1 and CDR2 from the germline V gene are SEHNR and FQNEAQ (reference sequence). CDR3 sequence (DNA): TGTGCCAGCAGCGGGGCCGGGACAGGGGGCGGGCAGTACTTC. This translates into CASSGAGTGGGQYF.

This clonotype appeared a few times. This chain connects TRBV5-4 to TRBJ1-3; 9 nucleotides agree with TRBD1. Germline V gene sequence: CDR1 SGHNT, CDR2 YYREEE (reference sequence). The CDR3 sequence is 16 residues long. V shed 3 bases, J shed 0 bases, and the junction held 4 bases outside the gene matches. CDR3 nucleotides: TGTGCCAGCAGCTGGGACAGGGCCAACTCTGGAAACACCATATATTTT. Translation: CASSWDRANSGNTIYF.

This clonotype was counted at least ten times. The V gene is TRBV29-1, the J gene TRBJ2-2, with D perhaps TRBD1 (5 bases). Germline V lookup: CDR1 SQVTM, CDR2 ANQGSEA. With 7 bases removed from V and 5 bases from J, the gap between germline ends came to 20 bases. The CDR3 sequence is 15 residues long. DNA of the CDR3: TGCAGCGCTCGAGCGACAGTCCTAGGGACCGGGGAGCTGTTTTTT. Protein product: CSARATVLGTGELFF.

This clonotype was seen just once. V usage is TRBV7-2 and J usage is TRBJ2-7; 7 nucleotides match TRBD1. The CDR3 is 15 residues long. Unmatched junction bases numbered 10, after V lost 5 bases and J lost 3 bases. Germline values: CDR1 SGHTA, CDR2 FQGNSA. The CDR3 reads CASSPRRDSLYEQYF. CDR3 in DNA: TGTGCCAGCAGCCCGCGCCGGGACAGCCTCTACGAGCAGTACTTC. Full variable domain (outside the CDR3, taken from reference TRBV7-2 and TRBJ2-7): GAGVSQSPSNKVTEKGKDVELRCDPISGHTALYWYRQSLGQGLEFLIYFQGNSAPDKSGLPSDRFSAERTGGSVSTLTIQRTQQEDSAVYLCASSPRRDSLYEQYFGPGTRLTVT.

A remark on this clonotype: This may be a read error, as it is one base from a much larger clone. This rearrangement joins TRBV6-6 to TRBJ1-1; 8 nucleotides line up with TRBD1. The trim removed 6 bases at V and 12 bases at J, leaving 9 bases unmatched. Germline assignment: CDR1 MNHNY and CDR2 SVGAGI (reference sequence). This CDR3 is built from 12 residues. The CDR3 DNA reads TGTGCCAGCAGGCAGACAGGGGCAGTGCCTTTCTTT. It codes for CASRQTGAVPFF.

The table lists this clonotype with many counts. Relative to the germline gene, one junction end is altered; a read error may explain this. This rearrangement joins TRBV5-1 to TRBJ1-1; D is unresolved. The CDR3 consists of 13 residues. CDR1 and CDR2 from the germline V gene are SGHRS and YFSETQ. The DNA for the CDR3 is TGTGCCAGCAGCTTAGCGGGTTCAACTGAAGCTTTCTTT. Its translation is CASSLAGSTEAFF. Combining the CDR3 with reference TRBV5-1 and TRBJ1-1 gives the whole variable domain KAGVTQTPRYLIKTRGQQVTLSCSPISGHRSVSWYQQTPGQGLQFLFEYFSETQRNKGNFPGRFSGRQFSNSRSEMNVSTLELGDSALYLCASSLAGSTEAFFGQGTRLTVV.

This clonotype was seen many times. This rearrangement joins TRBV7-2 to TRBJ1-5; D is undetermined. The length of the CDR3 is 14 residues. V was cut by 3 bases and J by 9 bases, with 15 bases left in between. CDR1 SGHTA and CDR2 FQGNSA come from the germline V gene. The DNA for the CDR3 is TGTGCCAGCAGCTTTGGTTACGCAGCTCGGCCCCAGCATTTT. Encoded protein: CASSFGYAARPQHF.

This clonotype was picked up a small number of times. This chain joins TRBV19 and TRBJ2-6; D is unresolved. V lost 1 base to trimming and J lost 0 bases, with 16 bases between them. Per germline, CDR1 LNHDA and CDR2 SQIVND (reference sequence). This CDR3 is built from 19 residues. CDR3 amino acids: CASSIAGLRIYSGANVLTF. DNA for the CDR3: TGTGCCAGTAGTATAGCGGGCCTCAGAATATACTCTGGGGCCAACGTCCTGACTTTC.